The 8 T cell receptor beta chains below come from one sample, sequenced in a study of blood T cell repertoires in COVID-19. Clones were read by immunoSEQ multiplex PCR, and TCRdb kept only the in-frame ones, dropping some. The sample lists over 200,000 clones, around nine tenths occurring once. Sequenced input: peripheral blood. All receptors derive from a woman aged 60 to 75 with acute or convalescent COVID-19.

The chain is built from TRBV5-1 and TRBJ1-4, with 8 positions matching TRBD1. The V gene end was trimmed by 4 bases and the J gene end by 0 bases; junction bases not matched to a gene: 8. CDR3 size: 17 residues. The germline V gene has CDR1 SGHRS and CDR2 YFSETQ. CDR3 sequence: CASSNGQGYATNEKLFF. CDR3 sequence (DNA): TGCGCCAGCAGCAACGGACAGGGTTATGCAACTAATGAAAAACTGTTTTTT.

This clone was recorded only once. The V call is TRBV30, the J call TRBJ1-5; 7 bases fit TRBD1. Germline lookup yields CDR1 GTSNPN and CDR2 SVGIG (reference sequence). Trimming took 6 bases from V and 0 from J; bases not matched to a gene: 11. This CDR3 is built from 16 residues. The CDR3 loop reads CACKGQRFYSNQPQHF. The CDR3, as DNA: TGTGCCTGCAAGGGACAGCGTTTTTATAGCAATCAGCCCCAGCATTTT. Full variable domain (remainder filled in from reference TRBV30 and TRBJ1-5): SQTIHQWPATLVQPVGSPLSLECTVEGTSNPNLYWYRQAAGRGLQLLFYSVGIGQISSEVPQNLSASRPQDRQFILSSKKLLLSDSGFYLCACKGQRFYSNQPQHFGDGTRLSIL.

The rearrangement uses TRBV27 and TRBJ1-4; 9 nucleotides align to TRBD1. Trimming at V came to 6 bases and at J to 7 bases, leaving 6 bases not matched to a gene. The V gene's germline CDR1 is MNHEY and CDR2 SMNVEV (reference sequence). The CDR3 is 14 residues long. This CDR3 reads CASRAQGAGEKLFF. The CDR3 DNA sequence: TGTGCCAGCAGGGCACAGGGGGCAGGTGAAAAACTGTTTTTT.

This clone was seen only once. V is TRBV28 and J is TRBJ1-1, with 9 bases matching TRBD1. The germline V gene encodes CDR1 MDHEN and CDR2 SYDVKM. The CDR3 has 14 residues. V shed 5 bases, J shed 6 bases, and the junction held 7 bases outside the gene matches. DNA of the CDR3: TGTGCCAGCAGTAAACAGGGGGCCTTCGCTGAAGCTTTCTTT. It yields the protein CASSKQGAFAEAFF.

This sequence joins TRBV5-5 and TRBJ1-2, with no clear D. Germline V gene data show CDR1 as SGHKS and CDR2 as YYEKEE (reference sequence). V lost 6 bases to trimming and J lost 4 bases, with 19 bases between them. There are 15 residues in the CDR3. The CDR3 sequence is CASNSDPDWGYGYTF. The CDR3 bases are TGTGCCAGCAACAGTGACCCGGACTGGGGCTATGGCTACACCTTC.

This clone was detected only a few times. The V call is TRBV5-4, the J call TRBJ2-1; D is perhaps TRBD1 (6 bases). The CDR3 contains 15 residues. The V gene's germline CDR1 is SGHNT and CDR2 YYREEE (reference sequence). The V end was cut by 4 bases, the J end by 0 bases, with 11 bases between. The CDR3 loop is CASSESGDSYNEQFF. Here the CDR3 DNA reads TGTGCCAGCAGCGAATCAGGGGACTCCTACAATGAGCAGTTCTTC.

This clone has only a few counts. The chain uses TRBV7-9 and TRBJ1-4, with D possibly being TRBD1 (6 bases). V lost 8 bases and J lost 0, with 19 bases in between. Germline lookup yields CDR1 SEHNR and CDR2 FQNEAQ (reference sequence). This CDR3 contains 17 residues. In DNA, the CDR3 is TGTGCCAGCTATCCGGGACACTCCATTGCAACTAATGAAAAACTGTTTTTT. Its protein product is CASYPGHSIATNEKLFF.

This chain links TRBV5-5 with TRBJ1-5, with D possibly being TRBD1 (6 bases). The CDR3 has 14 residues. V was cut by 2 bases and J by 7 bases, with 13 bases left in between. Germline CDR1 reads SGHKS; CDR2 reads YYEKEE (reference sequence). CDR3 loop: CASSLRGNGQPQHF. As DNA, the CDR3 is TGTGCCAGCAGCTTAAGGGGGAATGGGCAGCCCCAGCATTTT.